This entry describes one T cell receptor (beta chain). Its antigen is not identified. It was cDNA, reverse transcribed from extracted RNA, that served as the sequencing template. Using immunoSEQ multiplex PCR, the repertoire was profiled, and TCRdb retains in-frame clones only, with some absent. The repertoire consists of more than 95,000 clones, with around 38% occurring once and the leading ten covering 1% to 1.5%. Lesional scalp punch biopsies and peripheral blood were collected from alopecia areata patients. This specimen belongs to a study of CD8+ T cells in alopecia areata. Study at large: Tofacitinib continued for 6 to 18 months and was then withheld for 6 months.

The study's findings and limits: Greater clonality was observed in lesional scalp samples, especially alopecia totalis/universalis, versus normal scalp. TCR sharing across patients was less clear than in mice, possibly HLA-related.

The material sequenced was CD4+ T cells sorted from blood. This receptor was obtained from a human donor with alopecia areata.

This CDR3 is CASSYPWQGNEQYF. The CDR3 DNA follows: TGTGCCAGCAGCTATCCGTGGCAGGGGAACGAGCAGTACTTC. The V and J genes are TRBV7-8 and TRBJ2-7; tentative D call: TRBD1 (6 bases). The length of the CDR3 is 14 residues. The V gene lost 4 bases and the J gene lost 5 bases, with 15 bases spanning the gap. Per the germline V gene, CDR1 is SGHVS and CDR2 is FQNEAQ.